This T cell receptor beta chain emerged from a study of cytomegalovirus exposure and HLA in healthy donors. The CDR3 sequence is 16 residues long. Germline V gives CDR1 MNHNS, CDR2 SASEGT. V shed 2 bases and J 5 bases; nucleotides not matched to a gene: 9. Study-wide results and limits: The majority of TCR sequences were rare, yet some public TCRs appeared in many donors.

As concerns this clone: Its antigen is unknown.

Primers for the PCR totalled 60 Vbeta and 13 Jbeta. The table came from immunoSEQ multiplex PCR; TCRdb's copy has only in-frame clones and leaves some out. The sample shows roughly 200,000 clones, approximately 86% of them seen only once. Sequencing used PBMCs. This receptor was identified in a woman younger than 45 in good health and CMV-seronegative. This chain connects TRBV6-1 to TRBJ2-5; 9 nucleotides agree with TRBD2. DNA for the CDR3: TGTGCCAGCAGTGAACCCGGTAGCGGGAGACGGGAGACCCAGTACTTC. Residues: CASSEPGSGRRETQYF.